The sequence of this TCR beta chain was determined in a study of T cell responses to AZD1222 COVID-19 vaccine. The study, taken as a whole, reports: Spike-wide vaccine-associated CD4 TCRs dominated at 160-218 and 743-854.

To note about this clone: What it recognizes is unknown.

V lost 2 bases and J 6 bases, leaving 15 bases between the germline ends. The CDR3 has 14 residues. CDR1 GTSNPN and CDR2 SVGIG come from the germline V gene (reference sequence). Using immunoSEQ multiplex PCR, the repertoire was profiled, and TCRdb retains in-frame clones only, with some absent. The sample consists of over 70,000 clones, approximately 86% of them appearing once. This material consisted of peripheral blood, taken on day 0 of AZD1222 vaccination. The sequence was obtained from an adult in good health. This chain uses TRBV30 with TRBJ2-3, with D perhaps matching TRBD2 (5 bases). Here the CDR3 DNA reads TGTGCCTGGAGTTTCTACGGGGATGCGGATACGCAGTATTTT. Translating it yields CAWSFYGDADTQYF.